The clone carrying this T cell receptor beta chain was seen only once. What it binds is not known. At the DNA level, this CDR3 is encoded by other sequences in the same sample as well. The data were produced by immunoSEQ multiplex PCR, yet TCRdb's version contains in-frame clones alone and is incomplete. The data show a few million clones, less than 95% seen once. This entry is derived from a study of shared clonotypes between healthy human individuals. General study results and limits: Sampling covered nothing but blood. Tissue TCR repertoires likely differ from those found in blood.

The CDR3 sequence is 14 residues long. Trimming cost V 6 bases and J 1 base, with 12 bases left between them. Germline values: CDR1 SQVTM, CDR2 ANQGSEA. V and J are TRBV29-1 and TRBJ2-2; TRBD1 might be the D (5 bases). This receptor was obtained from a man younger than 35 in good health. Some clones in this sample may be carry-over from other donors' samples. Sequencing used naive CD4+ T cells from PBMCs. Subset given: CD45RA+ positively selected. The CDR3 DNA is TGCAGCGTCGTACAGGACCTGAACACCGGGGAGCTGTTTTTT. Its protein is CSVVQDLNTGELFF.